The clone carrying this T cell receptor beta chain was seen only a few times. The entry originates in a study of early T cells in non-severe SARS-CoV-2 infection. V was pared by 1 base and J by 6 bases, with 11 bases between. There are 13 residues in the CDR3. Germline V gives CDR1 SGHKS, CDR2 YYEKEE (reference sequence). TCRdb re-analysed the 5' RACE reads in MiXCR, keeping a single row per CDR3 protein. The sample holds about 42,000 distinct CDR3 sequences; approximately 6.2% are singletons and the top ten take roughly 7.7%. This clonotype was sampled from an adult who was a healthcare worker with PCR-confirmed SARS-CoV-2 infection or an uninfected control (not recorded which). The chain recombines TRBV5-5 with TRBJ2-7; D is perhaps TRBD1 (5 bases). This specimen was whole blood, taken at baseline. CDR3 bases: TGTGCCAGCAGCTTGAGGGGAACTCCCGAGCAGTACTTC. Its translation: CASSLRGTPEQYF. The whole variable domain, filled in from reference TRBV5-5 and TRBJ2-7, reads DAGVTQSPTHLIKTRGQQVTLRCSPISGHKSVSWYQQVLGQGPQFIFQYYEKEERGRGNFPDRFSARQFPNYSSELNVNALLLGDSALYLCASSLRGTPEQYFGPGTRLTVT.